Following are 23 T cell receptor beta chains from one sample sequenced in a study of technical replicates of blood from a few donors. TCRdb's table, derived via immunoSEQ multiplex PCR, lists solely in-frame clones and lacks some. In the table there are 75,000 to 90,000 clones, around 90% of which are singletons. The sample comprised T cells isolated from PBMCs. These TCRs come from a human donor in good health.

The CDR3 here is CASSSGTSGNTDTQYF. CDR3 coding DNA: TGCGCCAGCAGCTCGGGGACTAGCGGGAACACAGATACGCAGTATTTT. The chain has TRBV5-1 and TRBJ2-3; 13 bases are shared with TRBD2. Germline values: CDR1 SGHRS, CDR2 YFSETQ. The CDR3 is 16 residues long. With V trimmed by 3 bases and J by 2 bases, 3 bases remained unmatched. The full variable domain, completed using reference TRBV5-1 and TRBJ2-3, is KAGVTQTPRYLIKTRGQQVTLSCSPISGHRSVSWYQQTPGQGLQFLFEYFSETQRNKGNFPGRFSGRQFSNSRSEMNVSTLELGDSALYLCASSSGTSGNTDTQYFGPGTRLTVL.

J is TRBJ2-4 and V is TRBV11-2; the match to TRBD2 covers 8 bases. The CDR3 runs to 17 residues. The V and J ends lost 5 bases and 2 bases, in that order; junction bases with no gene match: 11. The germline gives CDR1 SGHAT, CDR2 FQNNGV. This CDR3 is CASSMGGGQLTKNIQYF. The DNA for the CDR3 is TGTGCCAGCAGCATGGGCGGGGGGCAGTTGACCAAAAACATTCAGTACTTC. The full variable domain, its missing parts supplied by reference TRBV11-2 and TRBJ2-4, is EAGVAQSPRYKIIEKRQSVAFWCNPISGHATLYWYQQILGQGPKLLIQFQNNGVVDDSQLPKDRFSAERLKGVDSTLKIQPAKLEDSAVYLCASSMGGGQLTKNIQYFGAGTRLSVL.

This chain connects TRBV29-1 to TRBJ2-1; TRBD1 matches 10 bases. This CDR3 comprises 13 residues. The V segment lost 4 bases and the J segment 6 bases; nucleotides outside the gene matches: 3. The V gene's germline CDR1 is SQVTM and CDR2 ANQGSEA. The CDR3, as DNA: TGCAGCGTTGCCCGGACAGGGGGCAATGAGCAGTTCTTC. Translation: CSVARTGGNEQFF.

The rearrangement joins TRBV14 to TRBJ1-1; no reliable D call. Between the trimmed V and J ends, which lost 1 base and 2 bases, there was a span of 8 bases. Germline V gene sequence: CDR1 SGHDN, CDR2 FVKESK. The CDR3 length is 14 residues. The chain's CDR3 is CASSQASPNTEAFF. CDR3 nucleotide sequence: TGTGCCAGCAGCCAAGCCTCTCCCAACACTGAAGCTTTCTTT.

The CDR3 DNA sequence: TGTGCCAGCAGTGAAGTGGGGGCTTCTGGAAACACCATATATTTT. The encoded protein is CASSEVGASGNTIYF. J is TRBJ1-3 and V is TRBV6-1; TRBD1 might be the D (6 bases). Germline V gene sequence: CDR1 MNHNS, CDR2 SASEGT. The CDR3 is made up of 15 amino acids. V was cut by 1 base and J by 1 base, with 8 bases left in between.

The chain has TRBV4-2 and TRBJ2-3; TRBD2 agrees at 8 bases. Germline V gene data show CDR1 as LGHNA and CDR2 as YNFKEQ. With V trimmed by 1 base and J by 4 bases, 7 bases remained unmatched. The length of the CDR3 is 16 residues. The CDR3 nucleotides are TGTGCCAGCAGCCAAGGGGTAAGCGGGAGCGCAGATACGCAGTATTTT. Encoded protein: CASSQGVSGSADTQYF.

Concerning this clone: Relative to the germline gene, one junction end is altered; a read error may explain this. This chain uses TRBV25-1 with TRBJ2-3; TRBD1 matches 7 bases. Germline assignment: CDR1 MGHDK and CDR2 SYGVNS. The CDR3 loop spans 10 amino acids. The CDR3 nucleotides are TGTGCCACTAAGGACAGGCTATTCGATTTT. Translating it yields CATKDRLFDF.

In DNA form, the CDR3 reads TGCGCCAGCAGCTTAGGGGCAGGCGGGAACACTGAAGCTTTCTTT. As protein: CASSLGAGGNTEAFF. The chain joins TRBV5-1 to TRBJ1-1, with a weak D call TRBD1 (5 bases). The CDR3 is made up of 15 amino acids. V was shortened by 2 bases and J by 1 base, with 12 bases between the two germline ends. Germline V gene data show CDR1 as SGHRS and CDR2 as YFSETQ.

V is TRBV30 and J is TRBJ2-5; D perhaps matches TRBD2 (6 bases). Germline V gene lookup returns CDR1 GTSNPN and CDR2 SVGIG (reference sequence). Trimming removed 3 bases at V and 5 bases at J, with 16 bases between. CDR3 length equals 14 residues. Written as DNA, the CDR3 is TGTGCCTGGAGACCCCAGTACGGAGGGGAGACCCAGTACTTC. Protein product: CAWRPQYGGETQYF.

The rearrangement links TRBV18 to TRBJ2-5, with TRBD2 matching over 7 bases. CDR3 length: 13 residues. The V gene's germline CDR1 is KGHSH and CDR2 LQKENI. The V and J ends lost 2 bases and 6 bases, in that order; junction bases with no gene match: 3. CDR3 DNA: TGTGCCAGCTCACCAGCAGCGGGACAGACCCAGTACTTC. Translation gives CASSPAAGQTQYF.

This chain joins TRBV9 and TRBJ1-2, with D possibly TRBD1 on 5 matching bases. Between the trimmed V and J ends, which lost 0 bases and 2 bases, there was a span of 5 bases. The CDR3 has 13 amino acids. Germline V gene data show CDR1 as SGDLS and CDR2 as YYNGEE. The CDR3 loop is CASSVGTNYGYTF. DNA for the CDR3: TGTGCCAGCAGCGTAGGGACAAACTATGGCTACACCTTC.

A single count supports this clone. This chain links TRBV6-5 with TRBJ2-7; the D gene is possibly TRBD2 (6 bases). The CDR3 sequence is 14 residues long. Germline CDR1 and CDR2: MNHEY and SVGAGI. Trimming left V 2 bases short and J 2 bases short, with 10 bases between. For the CDR3, the DNA is TGTGCCAGCAGTTACAGGCGGGGCCCCTACGAGCAGTACTTC. Its protein is CASSYRRGPYEQYF.

The chain carries TRBV15 and TRBJ2-5; TRBD2 matches 14 bases. J gave up 2 bases and V 0 bases, and 8 bases lay outside the gene matches. Per the germline V gene, CDR1 is LNHNV and CDR2 is YYDKDF (reference sequence). The CDR3 spans 19 residues. The CDR3 reads CATSRDRGLAGGDQETQYF. CDR3 DNA sequence: TGTGCCACCAGCAGAGATAGAGGACTAGCGGGAGGTGATCAAGAGACCCAGTACTTC.

The rearrangement uses TRBV9 and TRBJ1-2; tentatively, D is TRBD1 (5 bases). Germline V gene lookup returns CDR1 SGDLS and CDR2 YYNGEE. Trimming pared 0 bases from V and 3 bases from J, leaving 12 bases between. This CDR3 region has 15 residues. The CDR3 DNA is TGTGCCAGCAGCGTAGGGATCGGAGGGGACTATGGCTACACCTTC. Translated, it gives CASSVGIGGDYGYTF.

The chain employs TRBV11-3 and TRBJ2-1; no reliable D call. The CDR3 loop spans 15 amino acids. Germline V gene lookup returns CDR1 SGHNT and CDR2 YENEEA. V was clipped by 1 base and J by 0 bases, with 7 bases between them. CDR3 loop: CASSLAGSSYNEQFF. The DNA for the CDR3 is TGTGCCAGCAGCTTAGCGGGTAGCTCCTACAATGAGCAGTTCTTC.

This clone appeared a few times. V and J are TRBV30 and TRBJ1-4; D is possibly TRBD1 (5 bases). The V gene lost 7 bases and the J gene lost 4 bases, with 13 bases spanning the gap. Germline values: CDR1 GTSNPN, CDR2 SVGIG (reference sequence). CDR3 length equals 13 residues. CDR3 nucleotide sequence: TGTGCCTTACTTCCCGGGGGTAATGAAAAACTGTTTTTT. Amino acids: CALLPGGNEKLFF.

The rearrangement uses TRBV19 and TRBJ2-3; D uncertain. Trimming stripped 3 bases from V and 5 bases from J, with 9 bases between. The CDR3 length is 13 residues. CDR1 is LNHDA, CDR2 SQIVND, per germline (reference sequence). The chain's CDR3 is CASSMDGEDTQYF. In nucleotides, the CDR3 is TGTGCCAGTAGTATGGATGGAGAAGATACGCAGTATTTT. The complete variable domain, with remaining parts taken from reference TRBV19 and TRBJ2-3, reads DGGITQSPKYLFRKEGQNVTLSCEQNLNHDAMYWYRQDPGQGLRLIYYSQIVNDFQKGDIAEGYSVSREKKESFPLTVTSAQKNPTAFYLCASSMDGEDTQYFGPGTRLTVL.

The chain recombines TRBV21-1 with TRBJ2-7; no DNA check was done on the table's D call, TRBD1. TRBV21-1 is tagged as a pseudogene. CDR3 length: 17 amino acids. CDR3 nucleotide sequence: TGTGCCAGCAGCAAAAATTTACCGGACAGATTCATCCACGAGCAGTACTTC. It codes for CASSKNLPDRFIHEQYF.

The rearrangement links TRBV7-2 to TRBJ1-2; a weak D match, TRBD1 (5 bases). Trimming stripped 0 bases from V and 4 bases from J, with 15 bases between. CDR3 length: 16 residues. Germline lookup yields CDR1 SGHTA and CDR2 FQGNSA. CDR3 nucleotides: TGTGCCAGCAGCTTAGCACTAATGGGCCAGGGCTATGGCTACACCTTC. This encodes CASSLALMGQGYGYTF.

CDR3 residues: CASSLGGGSYEQYF. In DNA form, the CDR3 reads TGTGCCAGCAGCTTGGGGGGTGGCTCCTACGAGCAGTACTTC. The V gene is TRBV11-2, the J gene TRBJ2-7; D possibly corresponds to TRBD2 (6 bases). V lost 3 bases and J lost 0, with 9 bases in between. Looked up from germline, CDR1 is SGHAT and CDR2 is FQNNGV. This CDR3 contains 14 residues.

V usage is TRBV27 and J usage is TRBJ1-5, with 7 bases fitting TRBD1. Germline loops: CDR1 MNHEY, CDR2 SMNVEV (reference sequence). CDR3 length: 15 residues. With V trimmed by 5 bases and J by 0 bases, 4 bases remained unmatched. CDR3 sequence: CASSTRDSSNQPQHF. CDR3 DNA sequence: TGTGCCAGCAGTACCCGGGACAGTAGCAATCAGCCCCAGCATTTT.

The chain couples TRBV5-4 to TRBJ2-5; maybe TRBD1 (6 bases). With 1 base removed from V and 5 bases from J, the gap between germline ends came to 15 bases. The CDR3 is 15 amino acids. Germline lookup yields CDR1 SGHNT and CDR2 YYREEE (reference sequence). CDR3: CASSLTGPLGETQYF. In DNA, the CDR3 is TGTGCCAGCAGCTTGACAGGGCCCCTTGGGGAGACCCAGTACTTC.

The chain employs TRBV10-1 and TRBJ2-7; a possible D gene is TRBD1 (6 bases). V was shortened by 2 bases and J by 4 bases, with 12 bases between the two germline ends. CDR1 and CDR2 (germline): WNHNN, SYGVQD (reference sequence). This CDR3 spans 14 amino acids. CDR3 coding DNA: TGCGCCAGCAGTGAGGCCGGGACAATATACGAGCAGTACTTC. Translation gives CASSEAGTIYEQYF.